Sequencing of this TCR beta chain was carried out in a study of vaccination and CD4 T cells after COVID-19. About the study: Samples after vaccination came a median around 70 days past dose two, ranging 14 to 241. Treatment of control cultures consisted of a CEFX pool, an HIV-1 Nef pool, or no peptide.

Within the sample, this clonotype is medium-sized. Its cognate antigen is unknown. General study results and limits: In convalescent patients, a median around 87% of reactive clones appeared only post-vaccination.

The Oncomine TCR Beta short-read assay sequenced DNA from cultured CD4+ T cells. Genomic DNA was drawn out of CD4+ T cells grown in culture. In TCRdb, the PCR reads were re-called with MiXCR into one record per CDR3 protein. Of under 25,000 distinct CDR3 sequences in the sample, more than 20% were seen once. Treatment in this sample: roughly 10-day PBMC culture with coronavirus spike peptide pools or control peptides (ViraFEST assay). Germline CDR1 reads GTSNPN; CDR2 reads SVGIG (reference sequence). Trimming pared 5 bases from V and 1 base from J, leaving 8 bases between. CDR3 length equals 12 residues.

The sequence derives from a human donor with COVID-19. Sequencing used cultured CD4+ T cells from blood. This sequence joins TRBV30 and TRBJ1-1; possibly TRBD1 for D (5 bases). Here the CDR3 reads CAWLQENTEAFF. CDR3 bases: TGTGCCTGGCTACAGGAGAACACTGAAGCTTTCTTT.